Listed below are T cell receptor beta chains from one sample, sequenced in a study of cytomegalovirus exposure and HLA in healthy donors. The table came from immunoSEQ multiplex PCR; TCRdb's copy has only in-frame clones and leaves some out. The sample holds about 87,000 clones, roughly 70% seen once. The sequenced sample consisted of PBMCs. These receptor sequences come from a man aged 25 to 45 in good health and CMV-seropositive. The CDR3 runs from the conserved cysteine through the conserved F or W. The D gene is left open where the match is weak. A row's size may be missing; if present it is once, few, many or a size class.

CDR3 length | clone size | J gene | D gene | V gene | CDR3 DNA | CDR3 protein
12 | . | TRBJ2-1 | . | TRBV2 | TGTGCCAGCAGTTCGGACTATGATGAGCAGTTCTTC | CASSSDYDEQFF
13 | once | TRBJ2-7 | . | TRBV11-1 | TGTGCCAGCAGACGGGACACCGCCTACGAGCAGTACTTC | CASRRDTAYEQYF
17 | . | TRBJ2-5 | TRBD1 | TRBV19 | TGTGCCAGTACACCCGGGCCGAGGACAGGGGGGCAAGAGACCCAGTACTTC | CASTPGPRTGGQETQYF
15 | . | TRBJ2-7 | . | TRBV15 | TGTGCCACCAGCAGTGATCAAATGACAGTCTACGAGCAGTACTTC | CATSSDQMTVYEQYF
13 | . | TRBJ2-7 | . | TRBV6-5 | TGTGCCAGCAGTTACTCGGGCAGCTACGAGCAGTACTTC | CASSYSGSYEQYF
15 | . | TRBJ1-4 | . | TRBV5-1 | TGCGCCACCTCAAAGGAGAGGGGGAGAGGTGAAAAACTGTTTTTT | CATSKERGRGEKLFF
14 | few | TRBJ2-7 | TRBD1 | TRBV19 | TGTGCCAGTAGTATTGGACAGGGAGTCTACGAGCAGTACTTC | CASSIGQGVYEQYF
17 | once | TRBJ2-5 | . | TRBV28 | TGTGCCGCCAGCCTCGGCGGAACTTTAGCGTACCAAGAGACCCAGTACTTC | CAASLGGTLAYQETQYF
15 | . | TRBJ2-7 | TRBD1 | TRBV4-1 | TGCGCCAGCAGCCACGACAGGGGCACCTCCTACGAGCAGTACTTC | CASSHDRGTSYEQYF
13 | . | TRBJ2-5 | TRBD2 | TRBV29-1 | TGCAGCGTTGATAGCGGGTTTAGGGAGACCCAGTACTTC | CSVDSGFRETQYF
15 | . | TRBJ2-1 | TRBD1 | TRBV19 | TGTGCCAGTAGTATACGCAGGGGGTTATACAATGAGCAGTTCTTC | CASSIRRGLYNEQFF
16 | . | TRBJ2-5 | . | TRBV15 | TGTGCCACCAGCAGTACTTCCGGGACTGAAAGAGAGACCCAGTACTTC | CATSSTSGTERETQYF
13 | . | TRBJ1-2 | . | TRBV7-2 | TGTGCCAGCAGCGTAGGACAGCTGCGAGGCTACACCTTC | CASSVGQLRGYTF
15 | few | TRBJ1-3 | . | TRBV5-4 | TGTGCCAGCAGCGAAGGGGGAAGCTCTGGAAACACCATATATTTT | CASSEGGSSGNTIYF
17 | . | TRBJ2-6 | TRBD1 | TRBV6-1 | TGTGCCAGCAGTGTAGACAGGGGTAACTCTGGGGCCAACGTCCTGACTTTC | CASSVDRGNSGANVLTF
13 | . | TRBJ1-2 | . | TRBV28 | TGTGCCAGCAGTCTACAGGATAACTATGGCTACACCTTC | CASSLQDNYGYTF
16 | few | TRBJ2-7 | TRBD1 | TRBV4-1 | TGCGCCAGCAGCCAAGAATTCCAGGGGGCGAAATCGGAGCAGTACTTC | CASSQEFQGAKSEQYF
15 | few | TRBJ1-1 | . | TRBV4-3 | TGCGCCAGCAGCCAAGATCCAGGGGTGGGGACTGAAGCTTTCTTT | CASSQDPGVGTEAFF
16 | . | TRBJ1-5 | TRBD1 | TRBV27 | TGTGCCAGCAGTCCCGGACAGGGGTTCGGCAATCAGCCCCAGCATTTT | CASSPGQGFGNQPQHF
16 | . | TRBJ1-5 | TRBD1 | TRBV19 | TGTGCCAGTAGTATGATCAGGACAGGGGGCTGGCAGCCCCAGCATTTT | CASSMIRTGGWQPQHF
15 | . | TRBJ2-2 | TRBD1 | TRBV12-5 | TGTGCTAGTGGCCCAGGGGTCCAGGGGGTCGGGGAGCTGTTTTTT | CASGPGVQGVGELFF
15 | . | TRBJ2-1 | TRBD2 | TRBV6-5 | TGTGCCAGCAGTTGGGGACTAGCGGTATACAATGAGCAGTTCTTC | CASSWGLAVYNEQFF
15 | . | TRBJ1-1 | . | TRBV2 | TGTGCCAGCAGTGACCCTGCTCGCAGGGGATCTGAAGCTTTCTTT | CASSDPARRGSEAFF
17 | once | TRBJ2-5 | TRBD2 | TRBV27 | TGTGCCAGCAGTGGGACTAGCGGGTTCTCGGTTGAAGAGACCCAGTACTTC | CASSGTSGFSVEETQYF
17 | . | TRBJ1-4 | . | TRBV5-1 | TGCGCCAGCAGCTTGGAAGGGGCGCGTGCAACTAATGAAAAACTGTTTTTT | CASSLEGARATNEKLFF
14 | . | TRBJ1-2 | . | TRBV29-1 | TGCAGCGTTTACCCCAGGGAGGGGCTAGGTGGCTACACCTTC | CSVYPREGLGGYTF
17 | . | TRBJ2-2 | TRBD1 | TRBV7-3 | TGTGCCAGCAGCTTGACTGCGACAGGGGGCAGAGCCGGGGAGCTGTTTTTT | CASSLTATGGRAGELFF
13 | . | TRBJ1-5 | . | TRBV2 | TGTGCCAGCAGTGAAGTGGGTAGGGGGCCCCAGCATTTT | CASSEVGRGPQHF
15 | . | TRBJ2-1 | TRBD2 | TRBV15 | TGTGCCACCAACCCGACCCGGACTAGCCTGGGTGAGCAGTTCTTC | CATNPTRTSLGEQFF